One and the same sample provided the 12 T cell receptor beta chains below, sequenced in a study of shared clonotypes between healthy human individuals (dated by TCRdb to the early 2020s). The method was the immunoSEQ multiplex PCR assay. TCRdb mirrors the immuneACCESS table, restricted to in-frame sequences. Some clones are absent from its copies; in checked studies, under half trace to an unresolved V gene, and the reason for the others is unknown. The sample includes around 2,000,000 clones, with 90% to 95% observed a single time. Clones ranked in the top ten supply 0.1% to 0.15% of the sample. The sample consisted of naive CD4+ T cells sorted from blood. This specimen's cell subset or site label, interpreted: CD45RA+ positively selected. These receptors were collected from a man in his late teens or twenties in good health.

V usage is TRBV10-1 and J usage is TRBJ2-7; D gene uncertain. Trimming removed 0 bases at V and 6 bases at J, with 18 bases between. Germline V gives CDR1 WNHNN, CDR2 SYGVQD (reference sequence). This CDR3 is 16 amino acids long. CDR3 DNA: TGCGCCAGCAGTGAGTCGAGCTTTAGGGAAGCGAGCGAGCAGTACTTC. Protein: CASSESSFREASEQYF.

V gene TRBV6-6 combines with J gene TRBJ2-5; TRBD2 agrees at 12 bases. Losses at the gene ends were 10 bases for V and 5 bases for J; bases not matched to a gene: 8. Germline V gives CDR1 MNHNY, CDR2 SVGAGI (reference sequence). The CDR3 is 14 amino acids. The CDR3 loop is CATTSGGPWETQYF. The CDR3 nucleotides read TGTGCCACTACTAGCGGGGGGCCGTGGGAGACCCAGTACTTC.

A word on this clone: Other DNA sequences in this sample translate to the same CDR3. CDR3 sequence: CASSVAGTASSYEQYF. The CDR3 bases are TGTGCCAGCAGCGTCGCCGGGACTGCTAGCTCCTACGAGCAGTACTTC. This sequence joins TRBV9 and TRBJ2-7; D is perhaps TRBD2 (6 bases). This CDR3 is built from 16 residues. Per germline, CDR1 SGDLS and CDR2 YYNGEE. V was clipped by 2 bases and J by 0 bases, with 15 bases between them.

The table lists this clone with a count of one. The same CDR3 is also encoded by other DNA sequences in this sample. The genes are TRBV18 and TRBJ2-2; D ambiguous. CDR3 length equals 12 residues. Trimming cost V 2 bases and J 6 bases, with 4 bases left between them. Looked up from germline, CDR1 is KGHSH and CDR2 is LQKENI. CDR3 coding DNA: TGTGCCAGCTCACCATACGCCGGGGAGCTGTTTTTT. It specifies CASSPYAGELFF.

The rearrangement joins TRBV9 to TRBJ1-2, with TRBD1 as a possible D gene (5 bases). The CDR3 is 15 residues long. The germline V gene has CDR1 SGDLS and CDR2 YYNGEE. V was clipped by 2 bases and J by 5 bases, with 16 bases between them. Here the CDR3 DNA reads TGTGCCAGCAGCGTGAGGGGCCGTGGCGAGTATGGCTACACCTTC. It translates to CASSVRGRGEYGYTF.

The chain uses TRBV10-3 and TRBJ1-3; TRBD1 matches 8 bases. V lost 6 bases to trimming and J lost 2 bases; unmatched junction nucleotides: 3. Germline CDR1 and CDR2: ENHRY and SYGVKD. There are 14 residues in the CDR3. DNA of the CDR3: TGTGCCATCAGAGCGACAGGGGCTGGAAACACCATATATTTT. Protein sequence: CAIRATGAGNTIYF.

The chain has TRBV6-4 and TRBJ1-1; TRBD1 might be the D (5 bases). Germline V gene lookup returns CDR1 MRHNA and CDR2 SNTAGT. CDR3 length: 13 residues. Between the trimmed V and J ends, which lost 6 bases and 6 bases, there was a span of 14 bases. Here the CDR3 DNA reads TGTGCCAGCAGGAGGGCAGGAGGGGCTGAAGCTTTCTTT. It specifies CASRRAGGAEAFF.

The rearrangement links TRBV7-2 to TRBJ2-1; D perhaps matches TRBD2 (6 bases). This CDR3 has 15 amino acids. The germline V and J ends were trimmed by 5 bases and 3 bases, with 14 bases remaining between them. CDR1 is SGHTA and CDR2 is FQGNSA in the germline V gene. The CDR3 is CASSPPGLHYNEQFF. CDR3 coding DNA: TGTGCCAGCAGCCCGCCGGGACTTCACTACAATGAGCAGTTCTTC.

V and J are TRBV19 and TRBJ1-6; no reliable D call. Looked up from germline, CDR1 is LNHDA and CDR2 is SQIVND (reference sequence). The CDR3 sequence is 14 residues long. V lost 4 bases, J lost 10 bases, and 14 bases lay in between. Written as DNA, the CDR3 is TGTGCCAGTAGTACCATGGACGGTGGATCACCCCTCCACTTT. Translation gives CASSTMDGGSPLHF. Full variable domain (rest looked up from reference TRBV19 and TRBJ1-6): DGGITQSPKYLFRKEGQNVTLSCEQNLNHDAMYWYRQDPGQGLRLIYYSQIVNDFQKGDIAEGYSVSREKKESFPLTVTSAQKNPTAFYLCASSTMDGGSPLHFGNGTRLTVT.

In its sample, this clone was seen once. This clone may be a read error of a much larger clone one base away. Other DNA sequences in this specimen translate into the identical CDR3. This sequence joins TRBV5-4 and TRBJ1-2; no definite D call. The CDR3 runs 13 residues. Germline V CDR1 and CDR2: SGHNT, YYREEE (reference sequence). Trimming took 4 bases from V and 1 from J, leaving 8 bases between them. DNA of the CDR3: TGTGCCAGCAGCCCGGATCTTAACTATGGCTACACCTTC. This translates into CASSPDLNYGYTF.

V gene TRBV27 combines with J gene TRBJ1-5; the D gene is possibly TRBD1 (5 bases). CDR3 size: 14 residues. The ends were cut back, 5 bases at V and 1 base at J, with 9 bases in the middle. Germline CDR1 and CDR2: MNHEY and SMNVEV (reference sequence). The CDR3 loop is CASSEKGSNQPQHF. The CDR3 DNA reads as TGTGCCAGCAGTGAGAAGGGGAGCAATCAGCCCCAGCATTTT.

The chain has TRBV6-1 and TRBJ2-7; 8 positions agree with TRBD1. Trimming took 2 bases from V and 1 from J; bases not matched to a gene: 4. The CDR3 consists of 15 residues. CDR1 is MNHNS and CDR2 is SASEGT in the germline V gene. CDR3 nucleotides: TGTGCCAGCAGTGAAAGCTGGGACAGGTCCTACGAGCAGTACTTC. As protein: CASSESWDRSYEQYF.